The 30 T cell receptor beta chains below all came from one sample that was sequenced in a study of CD4 and CD8 cells across lung adenocarcinoma regions. In TCRdb, the PCR reads were re-called with MiXCR into one record per CDR3 protein. The table has approximately 12,000 distinct CDR3 sequences, approximately 57% seen once. Sequenced material: CD8+ T cells from the center of a lung tumor. Receptors were obtained from a female donor with lung adenocarcinoma. The CD4 and CD8 labels of this study may be unreliable.

Details on this clonotype: A read error may be the cause here, since a much bigger clone is one base away. The CDR3 carries no conserved terminal phenylalanine or tryptophan, so it likely arises from a read error. The chain has TRBV27 and TRBJ2-1, with unresolved D. The CDR3 runs 11 residues. The germline V gene encodes CDR1 MNHEY and CDR2 SMNVEV (reference sequence). The V end lost 1 base, the J end lost 7 bases, and 2 bases lay between the germline ends. DNA of the CDR3: TGTGCCAGCAGTTTATTAAATGAGCAGTTCTTA. Its translation: CASSLLNEQFL.

This chain links TRBV6-1 with TRBJ2-1; 8 bases align to TRBD2. J gave up 0 bases and V 7 bases, and 5 bases lay outside the gene matches. Per the germline V gene, CDR1 is MNHNS and CDR2 is SASEGT. The CDR3 sequence is 15 residues long. CDR3 DNA: TGTGCCAGCATAGTAGGGACTAGCTCCTACAATGAGCAGTTCTTC. As protein: CASIVGTSSYNEQFF.

This chain uses TRBV6-4 with TRBJ2-2; perhaps TRBD1 as D (5 bases). With 0 bases removed from V and 5 bases from J, the gap between germline ends came to 10 bases. Germline CDR1 and CDR2: MRHNA and SNTAGT. The CDR3 spans 15 residues. The CDR3 spells CASSDSQGSTGELFF. CDR3 nucleotide sequence: TGTGCCAGCAGTGACTCTCAGGGTTCGACCGGGGAGCTGTTTTTT.

A word on this clonotype: A read error may account for a junction end that differs from germline. The V gene is TRBV7-2, the J gene TRBJ2-2, with 7 positions matching TRBD1. The germline CDR1 and CDR2 sequences are SGHTA and FQGNSA. The CDR3 spans 15 residues. The CDR3 loop is CASSYQTGNSGELFF. In DNA form, the CDR3 reads TGTGCCAGCAGTTACCAGACAGGGAACAGCGGGGAGCTGTTTTTT.

The rearrangement links TRBV27 to TRBJ2-1; weak D call: TRBD1 (5 bases). V lost 2 bases and J lost 10, with 15 bases in between. Germline CDR1 is MNHEY and CDR2 is SMNVEV (reference sequence). This CDR3 region has 14 residues. The CDR3 nucleotides are TGTGCCAGCAGTTTAACGCGGCAGGGCAGGGAGCAGTTCTTC. It is translated as CASSLTRQGREQFF.

As to this clonotype: Relative to the germline gene, one junction end is altered; a read error may explain this. The chain joins TRBV6-1 to TRBJ2-6; the match to TRBD2 covers 7 bases. CDR1 is MNHNS, CDR2 SASEGT, per germline. CDR3 size: 15 residues. The CDR3 reads CASRGLWSSGNVLFF. The CDR3 nucleotides are TGTGCCAGCAGAGGGCTGTGGTCTAGCGGCAATGTGCTGTTCTTC.

As for this clonotype: One junction end does not reproduce the germline sequence, and a read error may be involved. V usage is TRBV27 and J usage is TRBJ1-5; D call uncertain. Germline CDR1 reads MNHEY; CDR2 reads SMNVEV (reference sequence). This CDR3 comprises 15 residues. The CDR3 loop is CASSLWSGYNPPLHF. CDR3 DNA sequence: TGTGCCAGCAGTTTATGGTCCGGCTACAATCCGCCCCTGCATTTT.

This chain uses TRBV6-7 with TRBJ2-5; possibly TRBD2 for D (5 bases). TRBV6-7 is flagged as an ORF with uncertain function. There are 13 residues in the CDR3. V shed 7 bases and J shed 5 bases, with 14 bases lying between them. The CDR3 DNA is TGTGCCAGCACCTCGACTATTCCGGAGACCCAGTACTTC. Translation: CASTSTIPETQYF.

The chain is built from TRBV6-1 and TRBJ1-1; D might be TRBD1 (6 bases). This CDR3 contains 14 residues. Germline-derived CDR1 and CDR2 are MNHNS and SASEGT. The V and J ends lost 4 bases and 8 bases respectively, with 17 bases between them. CDR3 DNA sequence: TGTGCCAGCAGTGCTACAGGGAGAAGGCTAGAAGCTTTCTTT. This encodes CASSATGRRLEAFF.

This clonotype is classed as medium-sized. The chain uses TRBV6-1 and TRBJ2-1, with TRBD2 matching over 10 bases. CDR1 is MNHNS, CDR2 SASEGT, per germline. V shed 8 bases, J shed 8 bases, and the junction held 6 bases outside the gene matches. This CDR3 has 13 amino acids. Here the CDR3 DNA reads TGTGCCAGCTTTTCTAGCGGGGGATATGAGCAGTTCTTC. Protein: CASFSSGGYEQFF.

This clonotype was seen a handful of times. The chain uses TRBV6-1 and TRBJ1-2; D remains unclear. The germline V and J ends were trimmed by 8 bases and 1 base, with 14 bases remaining between them. Germline V CDR1 and CDR2: MNHNS, SASEGT. The length of the CDR3 is 14 residues. CDR3 DNA: TGTGCCAGCTTGACGCACGACCTTAACTATGGCTACACCTTC. Translation gives CASLTHDLNYGYTF.

The V call is TRBV6-1, the J call TRBJ2-1; a weak D match, TRBD2 (7 bases). CDR1 MNHNS and CDR2 SASEGT come from the germline V gene. Trimming stripped 3 bases from V and 8 bases from J, with 17 bases between. The CDR3 is made up of 15 amino acids. The CDR3 nucleotides are TGTGCCAGCAGTGATGGGGGGGGCAGGTACGATGAGCAGTTCTTC. Protein product: CASSDGGGRYDEQFF.

There are many counts of this clonotype. V gene TRBV25-1 combines with J gene TRBJ1-1; 7 bases fit TRBD1. The ends lost 5 bases at V and 7 bases at J; junction bases unmatched: 7. CDR3 size: 13 residues. CDR1 MGHDK and CDR2 SYGVNS come from the germline V gene. For the CDR3, the DNA is TGTGCCAGCAGTCGGACAGGCCTGCTTGAAGCTTTCTTT. Protein product: CASSRTGLLEAFF.

The genes are TRBV7-6 and TRBJ1-6, with D maybe TRBD1 (5 bases). The CDR3 length is 15 residues. Trimming took off 2 bases at V and 6 bases at J, with 11 bases between the two ends. Germline-derived CDR1 and CDR2 are SGHVS and FNYEAQ. CDR3 sequence: CASSLTQGGNSPLHF. The DNA of the CDR3 is TGTGCCAGCAGCTTAACGCAGGGAGGTAATTCACCCCTCCACTTT.

Remarks on this clonotype: One end of the junction does not line up with germline, which may come from a read error. The rearrangement links TRBV25-1 to TRBJ2-5; D tentatively fits TRBD1 or TRBD2 (7 bases each). Germline-derived CDR1 and CDR2 are MGHDK and SYGVNS. The CDR3 totals 15 residues. CDR3 residues: CARGGAGGFKDTQYF. CDR3 bases: TGTGCCAGGGGGGGGGCAGGGGGGTTCAAAGATACCCAGTATTTC. Looking up the rest from reference TRBV25-1 and TRBJ2-5 gives the full variable domain: EADIYQTPRYLVIGTGKKITLECSQTMGHDKMYWYQQDPGMELHLIHYSYGVNSTEKGDLSSESTVSRIRTEHFPLTLESARPSHTSQYLCARGGAGGFKDTQYFGPGTRLLVL.

This clonotype was seen at least ten times. The chain couples TRBV11-2 to TRBJ2-1, with 9 bases identical to TRBD2. The CDR3 runs 14 residues. Germline V gives CDR1 SGHAT, CDR2 FQNNGV. V was clipped by 3 bases and J by 12 bases; unmatched bases: 9. The CDR3 loop reads CASSLGRGGGGQFF. CDR3 in DNA: TGTGCCAGCAGCTTGGGTCGGGGCGGGGGGGGGCAGTTCTTC.

Details on this clonotype: Mismatch with germline at one junction end may stem from a read error. The gene calls are TRBV6-1 and TRBJ2-2, with D tentatively TRBD2 (5 bases). This CDR3 has 12 amino acids. The germline V gene has CDR1 MNHNS and CDR2 SASEGT. CDR3 amino acids: CASSPTTGELYF. DNA of the CDR3: TGTGCCAGCAGTCCGACAACCGGGGAGCTGTATTTT.

This rearrangement joins TRBV28 to TRBJ2-1; the match to TRBD1 covers 8 bases. Near its end, the DNA agrees better with TRBJ2-7, so the J call may be wrong. The CDR3 loop spans 14 amino acids. The germline V gene encodes CDR1 MDHEN and CDR2 SYDVKM. CDR3 nucleotides: TGTGCCAGCAGGGCCGGGACAGGTCTCTACGAGCAGTACTTC. Translated, it gives CASRAGTGLYEQYF.

This clonotype appeared a few times. The chain recombines TRBV6-5 with TRBJ2-3; 13 nucleotides match TRBD2. The CDR3 length is 17 residues. The trim removed 2 bases at V and 6 bases at J, leaving 8 bases unmatched. Germline V lookup: CDR1 MNHEY, CDR2 SVGAGI. CDR3 nucleotide sequence: TGTGCCAGCAGTTACACCAAACTAGCGGGAGGGCAGGATACGCAGTATTTT. Protein: CASSYTKLAGGQDTQYF.

This clonotype was counted between two and nine times. The V call is TRBV27, the J call TRBJ2-5, with D perhaps TRBD1 or TRBD2 (5 bases each). The end of the DNA is better explained by TRBJ2-7, so the J call may be wrong. CDR3 size: 11 residues. Germline loops: CDR1 MNHEY, CDR2 SMNVEV (reference sequence). The CDR3 bases are TGTGCCAGCAGTTGGGGGAGCGAGCAGTACTTC. Translation: CASSWGSEQYF.

The chain links TRBV6-5 to TRBJ2-4; 9 bases match TRBD2. V lost 1 base to trimming and J lost 8 bases; unmatched junction nucleotides: 6. The CDR3 covers 15 residues. Germline lookup yields CDR1 MNHEY and CDR2 SVGAGI. This CDR3 is CASSYCSGRFYIQYF. The CDR3 DNA follows: TGTGCCAGCAGTTACTGCAGCGGGAGGTTCTACATTCAGTACTTC.

This clonotype appeared a few times. The J gene is TRBJ2-1, the V gene TRBV6-5, with a possible D match to TRBD2 (6 bases). The J call is uncertain, as TRBJ2-5 better fits the DNA end. The length of the CDR3 is 14 residues. The germline CDR1 and CDR2 sequences are MNHEY and SVGAGI. Written as DNA, the CDR3 is TGTGCCAGCAGTTACCGACGCACGGGGGTGCCCCAGTACTTC. It encodes CASSYRRTGVPQYF.

The chain links TRBV11-2 to TRBJ2-5; D possibly corresponds to TRBD1 (5 bases). Germline lookup yields CDR1 SGHAT and CDR2 FQNNGV. The V gene lost 3 bases and the J gene lost 3 bases, with 8 bases spanning the gap. The CDR3 contains 13 residues. The CDR3 loop reads CASSFKGEETQYF. Written as DNA, the CDR3 is TGTGCCAGCAGCTTCAAAGGGGAAGAGACCCAGTACTTC.

This clonotype was observed many times. V and J are TRBV6-1 and TRBJ2-2; D possibly matches TRBD1 or TRBD2 (5 bases each). Trimming removed 8 bases at V and 6 bases at J, with 22 bases between. This CDR3 is built from 16 residues. The germline V gene encodes CDR1 MNHNS and CDR2 SASEGT. Here the CDR3 reads CASGDPASQFSGELFF. The CDR3 coding sequence is TGTGCCAGCGGGGACCCGGCTAGCCAGTTCTCCGGGGAGCTGTTTTTT.

The rearrangement uses TRBV25-1 and TRBJ2-2; 9 bases match TRBD1. The germline CDR1 and CDR2 sequences are MGHDK and SYGVNS. The CDR3 totals 16 residues. The V and J ends lost 6 bases and 4 bases, in that order; junction bases with no gene match: 9. CDR3 sequence reads: CASSDGQGSGTGELFF. CDR3 DNA sequence: TGTGCCAGCAGCGATGGACAGGGGTCAGGCACCGGGGAGCTGTTTTTT.

V gene TRBV27 combines with J gene TRBJ2-1; TRBD2 aligns across 7 bases. V trimming: 5 bases; J trimming: 2 bases; junction bases outside the gene matches: 6. CDR1 and CDR2 (germline): MNHEY, SMNVEV (reference sequence). The CDR3 is made up of 15 amino acids. The CDR3 coding sequence is TGTGCCAGCAGTCCTTTCGGGAGGCCCTACAATGAGCAGTTCTTC. It translates to CASSPFGRPYNEQFF.

A word on this clonotype: One end of the junction does not line up with germline, which may come from a read error. The genes are TRBV6-8 and TRBJ2-3, with D possibly being TRBD2 (6 bases). Germline CDR1 reads MNHGY; CDR2 reads SAAAGT. The CDR3 sequence is 16 residues long. For the CDR3, the DNA is TGTGCCAGTAGGCGGAGCGGGCGCCCTGCCAAAGATACGCAGTTCTTT. Its protein product is CASRRSGRPAKDTQFF.

As to this clonotype: The CDR3 does not end in the conserved phenylalanine or tryptophan, so this is likely a read error. It is unclear where the CDR3 begins or ends on the DNA, so no DNA is shown, and the CDR3 is as TCRdb lists it. The CDR3 sequence is CSVVCPST. V is TRBV29-1 and J is TRBJ2-5; TRBD1, as called in the table, went unchecked against the DNA. Germline V gene sequence: CDR1 SQVTM, CDR2 ANQGSEA. The CDR3 is 8 amino acids in total, end residues counted.

CDR3 nucleotide sequence: TGTGCCAGCAGCTTCGACCAAGCTGGGGCCAACGTCCTGACTTTC. It translates to CASSFDQAGANVLTF. The chain employs TRBV6-1 and TRBJ2-6; no clear D. Trimming left V 6 bases short and J 2 bases short, with 11 bases between. Germline lookup yields CDR1 MNHNS and CDR2 SASEGT. This CDR3 is 15 amino acids long.

The genes are TRBV6-1 and TRBJ2-1; possibly TRBD1 or TRBD2 for D (5 bases each). The CDR3 loop spans 14 amino acids. Germline V gives CDR1 MNHNS, CDR2 SASEGT. V was trimmed by 4 bases and J by 10 bases, leaving 17 bases between them. In nucleotides, the CDR3 is TGTGCCAGCAGTGTTACTGGGGCTCGGGACGAGCAGTTCTTC. It codes for CASSVTGARDEQFF.